This T cell receptor beta chain was retrieved from a study of cytomegalovirus exposure and HLA in healthy donors. 13 Jbeta primers and 60 Vbeta primers were used for the PCR. This table comes from immunoSEQ multiplex PCR, and its TCRdb copy is limited to in-frame clones, with some not included. The table lists about 130,000 clones, about 69% of them singletons, with under 3.5% in the top ten. The CDR3 extends over 13 amino acids. Trimming took 5 bases from V and 2 from J; bases not matched to a gene: 1. Germline values: CDR1 SGHVS, CDR2 FNYEAQ. Study results and limitations: Clonal expansion, a later analysis showed, was greater in HLA-associated TCR beta chains than in equally common others. In the analysis, some V segments, TRBV6-2 and TRBV6-3 included, were excluded as indistinguishable.

With respect to this clone: Its target is not known.

The sequencing input was PBMCs. This TCR was sampled from a man aged 30 to 39 in good health and CMV-seronegative. The chain recombines TRBV7-6 with TRBJ2-7; 9 positions agree with TRBD1. Written as DNA, the CDR3 is TGTGCCAGCAGCCACAGGGGGCCCTACGAGCAGTACTTC. This codes for CASSHRGPYEQYF.